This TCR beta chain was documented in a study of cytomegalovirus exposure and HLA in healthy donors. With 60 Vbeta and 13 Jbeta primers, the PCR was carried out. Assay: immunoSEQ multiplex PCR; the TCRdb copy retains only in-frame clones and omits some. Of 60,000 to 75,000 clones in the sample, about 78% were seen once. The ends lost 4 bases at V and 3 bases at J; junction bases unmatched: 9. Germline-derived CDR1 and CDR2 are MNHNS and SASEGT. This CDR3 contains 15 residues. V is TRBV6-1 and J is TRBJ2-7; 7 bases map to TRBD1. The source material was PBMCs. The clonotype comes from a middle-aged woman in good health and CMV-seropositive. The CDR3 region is CASSGRDSLFYEQYF. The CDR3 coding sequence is TGTGCCAGCAGTGGCCGGGACAGCCTATTCTACGAGCAGTACTTC.